The entry that follows covers one T cell receptor (beta chain) sequence. These data belong to a study of cytomegalovirus exposure and HLA in healthy donors. This PCR relied on a set of 60 Vbeta primers and 13 Jbeta primers. Assay used: immunoSEQ multiplex PCR; TCRdb lists only in-frame clones, some missing. The sample lists nearly 200,000 clones, approximately 83% occurring once. The receptor's source is a boy younger than 10 in good health and CMV-seronegative. The source material was PBMCs.

CDR3 amino acids: CASSLGGGGGDEQFF. The CDR3 bases are TGCGCCAGCAGCTTGGGCGGGGGGGGAGGCGATGAGCAGTTCTTC. The rearrangement links TRBV5-1 to TRBJ2-1; 9 bases fit TRBD2. The CDR3 consists of 15 residues. The V segment lost 0 bases and the J segment 8 bases; nucleotides outside the gene matches: 6. Germline V gives CDR1 SGHRS, CDR2 YFSETQ.